These 27 T cell receptor beta chains originate from one sample sequenced in a study of OX40 agonist ivuxolimab in advanced cancers. Produced via immunoSEQ multiplex PCR; TCRdb's table is partial and in-frame only. In the table there are about 66,000 clones, more than 70% of which are singletons. The material was CD4+ or CD8+ T cells sorted from blood, obtained in a trial of the OX40 agonist ivuxolimab. Receptors were obtained from an adult with an advanced solid tumor such as melanoma, head and neck, liver or kidney cancer.

This clone was seen a single time. CDR3 coding DNA: TGTGCCATCAGCGGGAGGCCCGGGGAGCTGTTTTTT. Its translation: CAISGRPGELFF. The chain employs TRBV10-3 and TRBJ2-2; TRBD2 agrees at 7 bases. The CDR3 loop spans 12 amino acids. J was trimmed by 6 bases and V by 6 bases; bases with no gene match: 1. Looked up from germline, CDR1 is ENHRY and CDR2 is SYGVKD.

This clone was recorded a few times. This chain uses TRBV6-5 with TRBJ1-6; 10 bases are a match to TRBD1. After removal of 6 bases from V and 9 bases from J, the junction contained 5 bases not matched to a gene. Germline V CDR1 and CDR2: MNHEY, SVGAGI. This CDR3 is 14 amino acids long. The CDR3 region is CASRTGTGVSPLHF. In nucleotides, the CDR3 is TGTGCCAGCAGGACGGGGACAGGGGTTTCACCCCTCCACTTT.

The V call is TRBV10-3, the J call TRBJ1-3, with 7 bases fitting TRBD1. CDR1 is ENHRY, CDR2 SYGVKD, per germline. The CDR3 is 13 residues long. Trimming at V came to 11 bases and at J to 0 bases, leaving 4 bases not matched to a gene. The CDR3 reads CASQGVSGNTIYF. As DNA, the CDR3 is TGTGCCTCCCAGGGGGTCTCTGGAAACACCATATATTTT.

The rearrangement joins TRBV5-1 to TRBJ2-7; TRBD1 agrees at 8 bases. Germline V lookup: CDR1 SGHRS, CDR2 YFSETQ. V lost 3 bases, J lost 1 base, and 12 bases stayed unmatched. The CDR3 is 17 amino acids. For the CDR3, the DNA is TGCGCCAGCAGCTCCAACGCAGACAGGGGATTATCCTACGAGCAGTACTTC. Protein: CASSSNADRGLSYEQYF.

This clone was seen only a few times. This rearrangement joins TRBV6-5 to TRBJ1-6, with 9 bases aligning to TRBD1. V lost 6 bases, J lost 9 bases, and 6 bases stayed unmatched. Germline CDR1 MNHEY, CDR2 SVGAGI. The CDR3 covers 14 residues. The CDR3 region has the DNA TGTGCCAGCAGGAACGACAGGGGGAGTTCACCCCTCCACTTT. It is translated as CASRNDRGSSPLHF.

The V and J genes are TRBV6-5 and TRBJ1-1; tentative D call: TRBD1 (5 bases). Trimming left V 4 bases short and J 5 bases short, with 14 bases between. CDR3 size: 14 residues. Germline V gene sequence: CDR1 MNHEY, CDR2 SVGAGI. The CDR3 bases are TGTGCCAGCAGTTCTACCGGGACCCGGACTGAAGCTTTCTTT. This codes for CASSSTGTRTEAFF.

The chain is built from TRBV18 and TRBJ1-2, with TRBD1 matching 8 bases. Germline-derived CDR1 and CDR2 are KGHSH and LQKENI. The length of the CDR3 is 17 residues. With V trimmed by 3 bases and J by 0 bases, 9 bases remained unmatched. CDR3 region: CASSPIPGGSPNYGYTF. The CDR3 DNA reads as TGTGCCAGCTCACCGATTCCAGGGGGCAGTCCTAACTATGGCTACACCTTC. Filled out from reference TRBV18 and TRBJ1-2, the complete variable domain reads NAGVMQNPRHLVRRRGQEARLRCSPMKGHSHVYWYRQLPEEGLKFMVYLQKENIIDESGMPKERFSAEFPKEGPSILRIQQVVRGDSAAYFCASSPIPGGSPNYGYTFGSGTRLTVV.

This rearrangement joins TRBV29-1 to TRBJ1-2, with 9 bases matching TRBD1. The CDR3 runs to 15 residues. Germline values: CDR1 SQVTM, CDR2 ANQGSEA. After removal of 0 bases from V and 4 bases from J, the junction contained 6 bases not matched to a gene. The CDR3 DNA is TGCAGCGTTGAAGATTCGGGACAGGGATTCTATGGCTACACCTTC. This codes for CSVEDSGQGFYGYTF.

The chain joins TRBV7-2 to TRBJ2-1; the D is unclear. V was trimmed by 3 bases and J by 9 bases, leaving 18 bases between them. The germline V gene has CDR1 SGHTA and CDR2 FQGNSA. CDR3 size: 15 residues. CDR3 nucleotide sequence: TGTGCCAGCAGCTTGGCCGCTTCGATGGTGCGTGAGCAGTTCTTC. Its protein is CASSLAASMVREQFF.

The rearrangement links TRBV27 to TRBJ1-1; 11 bases are shared with TRBD1. With V trimmed by 6 bases and J by 11 bases, 17 bases remained unmatched. CDR1 MNHEY and CDR2 SMNVEV come from the germline V gene (reference sequence). The CDR3 runs to 16 residues. DNA for the CDR3: TGTGCCAGCAGCCTTTGGACAGGGGGCGCGGTGGGTATTGCTTTCTTT. Its translation: CASSLWTGGAVGIAFF.

This rearrangement joins TRBV2 to TRBJ1-1; D not certain. The V and J ends lost 6 bases and 0 bases respectively, with 8 bases between them. Germline V gene data show CDR1 as SNHLY and CDR2 as FYNNEI. This CDR3 contains 13 residues. DNA for the CDR3: TGTGCCAGCAGGCCGGGCCTGAACACTGAAGCTTTCTTT. It translates to CASRPGLNTEAFF.

This clone was recorded a few times. The rearrangement joins TRBV4-1 to TRBJ2-7; maybe TRBD2 (6 bases). The germline V and J ends were trimmed by 3 bases and 6 bases, with 15 bases remaining between them. In germline, CDR1 is MGHRA, CDR2 YSYEKL. CDR3 length equals 14 residues. This chain's CDR3 is CASSQGDSRGEQYF. As DNA, the CDR3 is TGCGCCAGCAGCCAGGGGGACTCCCGGGGCGAGCAGTACTTC.

The chain carries TRBV4-3 and TRBJ1-1; 7 bases are shared with TRBD1. V shed 0 bases, J shed 4 bases, and the junction held 11 bases outside the gene matches. The germline V gene encodes CDR1 LGHNA and CDR2 YSLEER. The CDR3 loop spans 17 amino acids. CDR3 in amino acids: CASSQELKGAYSTEAFF. The DNA of the CDR3 is TGCGCCAGCAGCCAAGAGCTTAAGGGGGCCTACAGCACTGAAGCTTTCTTT.

This rearrangement joins TRBV13 to TRBJ2-3, with a tentative D call TRBD2 (7 bases). The CDR3 loop spans 16 amino acids. V shed 2 bases and J shed 0 bases, with 12 bases lying between them. CDR1 and CDR2 (germline): PRHDT, FYEKMQ (reference sequence). CDR3 sequence reads: CASSLTAGASTDTQYF. The CDR3 nucleotides read TGTGCCAGCAGCTTAACGGCGGGGGCTAGCACAGATACGCAGTATTTT.

This chain joins TRBV2 and TRBJ1-5; D remains unclear. The CDR3 has 14 amino acids. Germline loops: CDR1 SNHLY, CDR2 FYNNEI. V shed 2 bases and J shed 6 bases, with 11 bases lying between them. CDR3 residues: CASSESDAGQPQHF. CDR3 DNA sequence: TGTGCCAGCAGTGAATCCGATGCGGGTCAGCCCCAGCATTTT.

The chain employs TRBV5-1 and TRBJ2-5, with 7 bases lining up with TRBD1. The germline CDR1 and CDR2 sequences are SGHRS and YFSETQ. V lost 3 bases, J lost 1 base, and 6 bases stayed unmatched. This CDR3 comprises 15 residues. As DNA, the CDR3 is TGCGCCAGCAGCTCTTTCCCAGGGGGCCAAGAGACCCAGTACTTC. This encodes CASSSFPGGQETQYF.

V is TRBV6-1 and J is TRBJ1-4; 7 bases fit TRBD1. Looked up from germline, CDR1 is MNHNS and CDR2 is SASEGT. V was pared by 2 bases and J by 0 bases, with 9 bases of the junction left unmatched. This CDR3 has 18 residues. The CDR3 DNA reads as TGTGCCAGCAGTGAATTGAGACAGGGCAGGGCAACTAATGAAAAACTGTTTTTT. Its translation is CASSELRQGRATNEKLFF.

The chain couples TRBV5-1 to TRBJ2-7; D not certain. The CDR3 consists of 11 residues. Germline lookup yields CDR1 SGHRS and CDR2 YFSETQ. V lost 4 bases to trimming and J lost 6 bases, with 8 bases between them. Written as DNA, the CDR3 is TGCGCCAGCAGCCCCCTGGGCGAGCAGTACTTC. Protein: CASSPLGEQYF.

The gene calls are TRBV5-6 and TRBJ1-2; D ambiguous. The CDR3 runs 12 residues. CDR1 and CDR2 (germline): SGHDT, YYEEEE. Between the trimmed V and J ends, which lost 4 bases and 4 bases, there was a span of 8 bases. The DNA of the CDR3 is TGTGCCAGCAGCCCCGGTGTCTATGGCTACACCTTC. Translation gives CASSPGVYGYTF.

This rearrangement joins TRBV4-1 to TRBJ2-7; D might be TRBD2 (5 bases). The germline V and J ends were trimmed by 0 bases and 3 bases, with 15 bases remaining between them. Germline lookup yields CDR1 MGHRA and CDR2 YSYEKL. There are 16 residues in the CDR3. CDR3 bases: TGCGCCAGCAGCCAAGACCGGCAAGGAGGAGGCTACGAGCAGTACTTC. This sequence encodes CASSQDRQGGGYEQYF.

The chain uses TRBV9 and TRBJ2-2, with D unresolved. Per germline, CDR1 SGDLS and CDR2 YYNGEE. This CDR3 has 15 residues. Deletions cut 0 bases from V and 4 bases from J, with 10 bases between. The CDR3 is CASSVDWGSTGELFF. As DNA, the CDR3 is TGTGCCAGCAGCGTAGATTGGGGTAGCACCGGGGAGCTGTTTTTT.

This sequence joins TRBV5-1 and TRBJ2-3; 12 bases are shared with TRBD2. V was pared by 1 base and J by 3 bases, with 3 bases of the junction left unmatched. Germline assignment: CDR1 SGHRS and CDR2 YFSETQ. The CDR3 totals 16 residues. The CDR3 here is CASSLPSGGATDTQYF. The CDR3 DNA reads as TGCGCCAGCAGCTTGCCTAGCGGGGGGGCGACAGATACGCAGTATTTT.

The chain employs TRBV11-2 and TRBJ2-3; maybe TRBD1 (6 bases). Germline assignment: CDR1 SGHAT and CDR2 FQNNGV. Trimming pared 1 base from V and 2 bases from J, leaving 7 bases between. The CDR3 sequence is 14 residues long. CDR3 sequence reads: CASSLGTATDTQYF. In DNA form, the CDR3 reads TGTGCCAGCAGCTTAGGGACAGCCACAGATACGCAGTATTTT.

This rearrangement joins TRBV2 to TRBJ2-1, with D perhaps matching TRBD1 (6 bases). V lost 6 bases, J lost 4 bases, and 16 bases lay in between. There are 15 residues in the CDR3. Looked up from germline, CDR1 is SNHLY and CDR2 is FYNNEI. CDR3 nucleotide sequence: TGTGCCAGCAGACCTACCGGGACAAATTACAATGAGCAGTTCTTC. It yields the protein CASRPTGTNYNEQFF.

The V gene is TRBV7-2, the J gene TRBJ1-2; D is possibly TRBD1 (5 bases). V was trimmed by 5 bases and J by 2 bases, leaving 12 bases between them. Germline values: CDR1 SGHTA, CDR2 FQGNSA. This CDR3 spans 14 amino acids. The CDR3 loop reads CASSPGLGNYGYTF. DNA for the CDR3: TGTGCCAGCAGCCCAGGGCTGGGAAACTATGGCTACACCTTC.

The genes are TRBV11-2 and TRBJ2-7; D assignment may be TRBD1 or TRBD2 (5 bases each). Germline loops: CDR1 SGHAT, CDR2 FQNNGV. Trimming removed 0 bases from V and 3 bases from J, with 18 bases in between. This CDR3 has 17 residues. In DNA, the CDR3 is TGTGCCAGCAGCTTAGATCGGGAAGAGGGGTTCCACTACGAGCAGTACTTC. This gives the protein CASSLDREEGFHYEQYF.

This clone was observed a handful of times. The J gene is TRBJ1-6, the V gene TRBV5-6; D might be TRBD1 (6 bases). V lost 0 bases and J 8 bases, leaving 12 bases between the germline ends. The CDR3 is made up of 15 amino acids. Per germline, CDR1 SGHDT and CDR2 YYEEEE. DNA of the CDR3: TGTGCCAGCAGCTTGGACACAGGGTTGGATTCACCCCTCCACTTT. Its translation: CASSLDTGLDSPLHF. The entire variable domain, with the rest obtained from reference TRBV5-6 and TRBJ1-6, is as follows: DAGVTQSPTHLIKTRGQQVTLRCSPKSGHDTVSWYQQALGQGPQFIFQYYEEEERQRGNFPDRFSGHQFPNYSSELNVNALLLGDSALYLCASSLDTGLDSPLHFGNGTRLTVT.